This entry describes one TCR beta chain. Germline V gene lookup returns CDR1 SGHKS and CDR2 YYEKEE (reference sequence). This CDR3 is 14 amino acids long. V was clipped by 2 bases and J by 0 bases, with 6 bases between them. These data come from a study of cytomegalovirus exposure and HLA in healthy donors. Clones were sequenced by immunoSEQ multiplex PCR, and TCRdb holds only the in-frame ones, with some missing. Here the sample spans about 130,000 clones, almost 90% being singletons. The material sequenced was PBMCs. This chain uses TRBV5-5 with TRBJ2-1; D is unresolved. This clonotype was sampled from a man aged 30-40 years in good health and CMV-seronegative. CDR3: CASSFESSYNEQFF. CDR3 nucleotides: TGTGCCAGCAGCTTTGAGAGCTCCTACAATGAGCAGTTCTTC.